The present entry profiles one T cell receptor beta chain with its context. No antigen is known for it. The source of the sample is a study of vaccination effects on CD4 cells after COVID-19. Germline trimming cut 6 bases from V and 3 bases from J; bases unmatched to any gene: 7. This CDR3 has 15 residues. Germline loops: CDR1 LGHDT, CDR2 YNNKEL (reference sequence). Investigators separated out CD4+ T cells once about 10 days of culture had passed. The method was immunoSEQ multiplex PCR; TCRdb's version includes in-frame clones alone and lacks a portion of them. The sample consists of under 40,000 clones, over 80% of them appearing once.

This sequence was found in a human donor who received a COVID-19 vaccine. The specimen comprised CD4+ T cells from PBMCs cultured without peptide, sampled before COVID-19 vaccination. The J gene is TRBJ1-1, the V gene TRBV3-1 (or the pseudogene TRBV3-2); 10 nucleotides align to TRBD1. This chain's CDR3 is CASRRQGAMYTEAFF. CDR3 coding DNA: TGTGCCAGCAGACGACAGGGGGCTATGTACACTGAAGCTTTCTTT.